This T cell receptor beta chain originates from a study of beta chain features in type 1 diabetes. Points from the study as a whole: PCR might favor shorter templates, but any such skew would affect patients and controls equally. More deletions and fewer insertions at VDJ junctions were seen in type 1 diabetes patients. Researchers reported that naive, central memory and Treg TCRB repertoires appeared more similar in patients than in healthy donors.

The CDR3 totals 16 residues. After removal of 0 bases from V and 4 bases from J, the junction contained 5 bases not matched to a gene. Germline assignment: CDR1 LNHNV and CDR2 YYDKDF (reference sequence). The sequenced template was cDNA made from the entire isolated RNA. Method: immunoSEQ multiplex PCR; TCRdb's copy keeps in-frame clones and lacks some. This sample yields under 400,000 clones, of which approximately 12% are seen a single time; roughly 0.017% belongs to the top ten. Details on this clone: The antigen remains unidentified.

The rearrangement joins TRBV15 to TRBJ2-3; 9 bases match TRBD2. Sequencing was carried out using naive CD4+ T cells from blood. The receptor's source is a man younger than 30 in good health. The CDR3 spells CATSRELAGRADTQYF. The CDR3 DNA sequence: TGTGCCACCAGCAGAGAGCTAGCGGGAAGGGCAGATACGCAGTATTTT. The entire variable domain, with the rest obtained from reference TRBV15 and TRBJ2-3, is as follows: DAMVIQNPRYQVTQFGKPVTLSCSQTLNHNVMYWYQQKSSQAPKLLFHYYDKDFNNEADTPDNFQSRRPNTSFCFLDIRSPGLGDTAMYLCATSRELAGRADTQYFGPGTRLTVL.